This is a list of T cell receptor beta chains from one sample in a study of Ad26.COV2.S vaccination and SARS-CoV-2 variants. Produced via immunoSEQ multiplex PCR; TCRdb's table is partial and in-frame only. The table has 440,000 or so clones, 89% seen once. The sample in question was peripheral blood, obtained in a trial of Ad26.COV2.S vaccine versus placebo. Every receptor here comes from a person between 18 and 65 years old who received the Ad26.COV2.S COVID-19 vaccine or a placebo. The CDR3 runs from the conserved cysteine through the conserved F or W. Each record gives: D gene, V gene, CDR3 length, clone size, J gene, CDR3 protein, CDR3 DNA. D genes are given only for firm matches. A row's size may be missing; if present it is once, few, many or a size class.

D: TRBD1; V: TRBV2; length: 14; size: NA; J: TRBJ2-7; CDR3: CASSRQGEPNEQYF; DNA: TGTGCCAGCAGCAGGCAGGGGGAACCAAACGAGCAGTACTTC
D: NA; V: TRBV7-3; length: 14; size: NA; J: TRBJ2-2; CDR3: CASSLTGNTGELFF; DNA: TGTGCCAGCAGCTTGACAGGAAACACCGGGGAGCTGTTTTTT
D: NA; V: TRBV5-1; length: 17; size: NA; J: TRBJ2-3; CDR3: CASSLEPGGGSTDTQYF; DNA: TGCGCCAGCAGCTTGGAACCAGGAGGCGGGAGCACAGATACGCAGTATTTT
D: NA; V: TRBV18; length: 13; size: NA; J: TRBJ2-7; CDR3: CASSPGSSYEQYF; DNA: TGTGCCAGCTCACCCGGCAGCTCCTACGAGCAGTACTTC
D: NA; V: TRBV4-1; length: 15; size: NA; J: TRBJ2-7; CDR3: CASSQETRVSYEQYF; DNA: TGCGCCAGCAGCCAAGAAACCAGGGTCTCCTACGAGCAGTACTTC
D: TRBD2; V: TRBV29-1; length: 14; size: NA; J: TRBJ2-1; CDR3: CSVESTSRYNEQFF; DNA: TGCAGCGTCGAATCGACTAGCCGTTACAATGAGCAGTTCTTC
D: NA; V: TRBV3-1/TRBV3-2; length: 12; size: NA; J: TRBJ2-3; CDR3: CATRGSPDTQYF; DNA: TGTGCCACCCGGGGTTCCCCAGATACGCAGTATTTT
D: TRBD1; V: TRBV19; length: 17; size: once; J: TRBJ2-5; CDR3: CASSITGGQGAIGTQYF; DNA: TGTGCCAGTAGTATAACCGGTGGGCAGGGGGCTATCGGGACCCAGTACTTC
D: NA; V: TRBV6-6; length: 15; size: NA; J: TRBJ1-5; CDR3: CASRFIDSSNQPQHF; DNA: TGTGCCAGCAGATTCATAGACAGTAGCAATCAGCCCCAGCATTTT
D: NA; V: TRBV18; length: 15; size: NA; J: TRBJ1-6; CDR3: CASSPPQAGNSPLHF; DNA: TGTGCCAGCTCACCACCACAGGCGGGCAATTCACCCCTCCACTTT
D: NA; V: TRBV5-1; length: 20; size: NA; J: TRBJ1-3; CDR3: CASSLKGGVAAINSGNTIYF; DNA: TGCGCCAGCAGCTTGAAAGGTGGTGTGGCAGCCATTAACTCTGGAAACACCATATATTTT
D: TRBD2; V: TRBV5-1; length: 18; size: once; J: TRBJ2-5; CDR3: CASSLGPLGGGAQETQYF; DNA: TGCGCCAGCAGCTTGGGGCCCCTCGGGGGGGGTGCTCAAGAGACCCAGTACTTC
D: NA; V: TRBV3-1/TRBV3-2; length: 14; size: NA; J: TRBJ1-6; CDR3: CASSYGQYNSPLHF; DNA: TGTGCCAGCAGCTACGGACAGTATAATTCACCCCTCCACTTT
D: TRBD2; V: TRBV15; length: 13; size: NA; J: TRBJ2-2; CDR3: CATKPGGSGELFF; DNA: TGTGCCACCAAGCCGGGGGGGTCCGGGGAGCTGTTTTTT
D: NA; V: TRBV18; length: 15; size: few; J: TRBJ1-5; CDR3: CASSPNPRNNQPQHF; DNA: TGTGCCAGCTCACCAAATCCCAGAAATAATCAGCCCCAGCATTTT
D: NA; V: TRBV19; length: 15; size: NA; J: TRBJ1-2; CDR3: CASSIPGVTNYGYTF; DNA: TGTGCCAGTAGTATCCCCGGCGTCACCAACTATGGCTACACCTTC
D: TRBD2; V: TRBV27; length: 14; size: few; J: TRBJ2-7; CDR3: CASSQGLAGVEQYF; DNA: TGTGCCAGCAGTCAGGGACTAGCGGGAGTCGAGCAGTACTTC
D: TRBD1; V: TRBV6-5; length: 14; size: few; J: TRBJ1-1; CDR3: CASSYGTVNTEAFF; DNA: TGTGCCAGCAGTTATGGGACAGTGAACACTGAAGCTTTCTTT
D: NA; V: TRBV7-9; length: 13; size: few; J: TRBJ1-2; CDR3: CASSTEGDRGYTF; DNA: TGTGCCAGCAGCACGGAAGGGGATCGTGGCTACACCTTC
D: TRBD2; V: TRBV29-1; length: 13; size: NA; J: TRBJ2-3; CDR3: CSVVAGGTDTQYF; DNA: TGCAGCGTTGTAGCGGGAGGGACAGATACGCAGTATTTT
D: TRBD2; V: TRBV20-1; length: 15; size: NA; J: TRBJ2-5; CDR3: CSASPATSGQETQYF; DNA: TGCAGTGCTAGTCCTGCCACTAGCGGACAAGAGACCCAGTACTTC
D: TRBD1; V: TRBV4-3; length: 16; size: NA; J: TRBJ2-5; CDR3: CASSQDSTGGGETQYF; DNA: TGCGCCAGCAGCCAAGACTCAACAGGGGGCGGAGAGACCCAGTACTTC
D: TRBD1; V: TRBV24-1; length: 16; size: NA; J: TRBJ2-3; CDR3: CATSEWDSVSTDTQYF; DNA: TGTGCCACCAGTGAATGGGACAGTGTCAGCACAGATACGCAGTATTTT
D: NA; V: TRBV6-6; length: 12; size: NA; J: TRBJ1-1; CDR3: CASSVGDSGAFF; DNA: TGTGCCAGCAGCGTCGGGGATTCCGGAGCTTTCTTT
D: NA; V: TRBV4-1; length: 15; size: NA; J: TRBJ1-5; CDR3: CASSQDDRFNQPQHF; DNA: TGCGCCAGCAGCCAAGACGACAGGTTCAATCAGCCCCAGCATTTT
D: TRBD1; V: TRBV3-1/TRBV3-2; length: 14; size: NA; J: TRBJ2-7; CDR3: CASSPRQGGHEQYF; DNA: TGTGCCAGCAGCCCTCGACAGGGGGGGCACGAGCAGTACTTC
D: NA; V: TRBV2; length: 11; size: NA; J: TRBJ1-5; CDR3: CASSERGAQHF; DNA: TGTGCCAGCAGTGAACGGGGGGCCCAGCATTTT
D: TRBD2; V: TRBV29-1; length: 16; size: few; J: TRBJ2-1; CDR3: CSVLHQLAGVSNEQFF; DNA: TGCAGCGTGCTCCACCAACTAGCGGGAGTATCAAATGAGCAGTTCTTC
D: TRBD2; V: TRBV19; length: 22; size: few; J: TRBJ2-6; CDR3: CASSRLAGNPVPLISGANVLTF; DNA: TGTGCCAGTAGTAGACTAGCGGGGAATCCAGTACCACTAATCTCTGGGGCCAACGTCCTGACTTTC
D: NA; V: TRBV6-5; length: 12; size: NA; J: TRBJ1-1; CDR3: CASSPGYTEAFF; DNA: TGTGCCAGCAGCCCCGGATACACTGAAGCTTTCTTT
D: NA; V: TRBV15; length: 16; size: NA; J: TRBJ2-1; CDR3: CATSRGRGAVYNEQFF; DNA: TGTGCCACCAGCAGAGGGAGGGGGGCAGTCTACAATGAGCAGTTCTTC
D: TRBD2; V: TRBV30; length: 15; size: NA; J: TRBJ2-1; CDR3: CAWSVRLAGGERRFF; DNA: TGTGCCTGGAGTGTAAGACTAGCGGGGGGTGAGAGGAGGTTCTTC
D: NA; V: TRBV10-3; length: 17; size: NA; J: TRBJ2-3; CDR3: CAISESPPGGSTDTQYF; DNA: TGTGCCATCAGTGAGTCCCCCCCCGGGGGATCCACAGATACGCAGTATTTT
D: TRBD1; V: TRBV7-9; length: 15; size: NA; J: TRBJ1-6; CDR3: CASSSLTGLYSPLHF; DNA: TGTGCCAGCAGCTCCCTGACAGGGTTGTATTCACCCCTCCACTTT
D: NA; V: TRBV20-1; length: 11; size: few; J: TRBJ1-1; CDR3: CSASGYTEAFF; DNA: TGCAGTGCTAGTGGGTATACTGAAGCTTTCTTT
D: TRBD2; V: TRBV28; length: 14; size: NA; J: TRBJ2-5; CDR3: CASSFSGGQETQYF; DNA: TGTGCCAGCAGTTTTTCGGGGGGCCAAGAGACCCAGTACTTC
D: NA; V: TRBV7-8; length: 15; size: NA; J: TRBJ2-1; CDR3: CASRWGTFSYNEQFF; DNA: TGTGCCAGCAGGTGGGGGACCTTCTCCTACAATGAGCAGTTCTTC
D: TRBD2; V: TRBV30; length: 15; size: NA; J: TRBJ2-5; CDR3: CAWSTGTGLAGIQYF; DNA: TGTGCCTGGAGTACAGGAACGGGACTAGCGGGGATCCAGTACTTC
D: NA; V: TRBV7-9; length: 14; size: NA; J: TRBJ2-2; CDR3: CASTGRGNTGELFF; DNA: TGTGCCAGCACTGGGCGGGGGAACACCGGGGAGCTGTTTTTT
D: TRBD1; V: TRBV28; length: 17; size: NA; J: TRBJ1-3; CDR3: CASSAGQGALLGNTIYF; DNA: TGTGCCAGCAGTGCGGGACAGGGGGCGCTTCTGGGAAACACCATATATTTT
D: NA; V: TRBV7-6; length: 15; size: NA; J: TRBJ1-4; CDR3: CASSLVGIRNEKLFF; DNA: TGTGCCAGCAGCTTAGTAGGGATCCGTAACGAAAAACTGTTTTTT
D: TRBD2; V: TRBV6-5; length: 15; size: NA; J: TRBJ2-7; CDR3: CASSYSGTSGYEQYF; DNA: TGTGCCAGCAGTTACTCGGGGACTAGCGGCTACGAGCAGTACTTC
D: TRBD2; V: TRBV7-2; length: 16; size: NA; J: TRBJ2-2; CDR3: CASSDWETSYTGELFF; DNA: TGTGCCAGCAGCGACTGGGAGACTAGCTACACCGGGGAGCTGTTTTTT
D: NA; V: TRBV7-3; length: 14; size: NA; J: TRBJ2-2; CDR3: CASSLAAGAGELFF; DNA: TGTGCCAGCAGCTTAGCTGCTGGGGCCGGGGAGCTGTTTTTT
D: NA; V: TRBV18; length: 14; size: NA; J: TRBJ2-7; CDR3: CASSPNAGSYEQYF; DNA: TGTGCCAGCTCACCCAACGCCGGCTCCTACGAGCAGTACTTC